The clone carrying this T cell receptor (beta chain) was recorded only once. Its cognate antigen is unknown. It was at deep level that the assay was run. Sequencing was performed with immunoSEQ multiplex PCR; in TCRdb, only in-frame clones are kept and a portion is missing. The sample has roughly 2.2 million clones; 85% to 95% are singletons. Germline values: CDR1 MGHRA, CDR2 YSYEKL. V dropped 0 bases and J dropped 5 bases, with 10 bases sitting between them. The CDR3 has 14 amino acids. The source of the sample is a study of shared clonotypes between healthy human individuals. Whole-study findings and limits: Represented genetic and exposure-history diversity was restricted by having few donors.

V and J are TRBV4-1 and TRBJ2-5; TRBD1 might be the D (6 bases). This clonotype was obtained from a man younger than 35 in good health. Some clones in this sample may be carry-over from other donors' samples. The sample comprised naive CD4+ T cells from PBMCs. Subset in this sample: CD45RA+ positively selected. CDR3 coding DNA: TGCGCCAGCAGCCAAGAGGGGCAGGGGGAGACCCAGTACTTC. Translation gives CASSQEGQGETQYF.